This record concerns one TCR beta chain sequence. The source of the sample is a study of cytomegalovirus exposure and HLA in healthy donors. In the PCR, 60 Vbeta and 13 Jbeta primers were used. Method: immunoSEQ multiplex PCR; TCRdb's copy keeps in-frame clones and lacks some. The sample lists fewer than 250,000 clones, less than 85% occurring once. The specimen sequenced was PBMCs. This sequence originates from a man aged 18 to 30 in good health and CMV-seronegative.

CDR3 in amino acids: CASSSGLAPLMATVLAKNIQYF. The CDR3 DNA reads as TGTGCCAGCAGTTCGGGACTAGCTCCCCTAATGGCTACTGTACTAGCCAAAAACATTCAGTACTTC. The chain combines TRBV28 with TRBJ2-4; 9 bases map to TRBD2. This CDR3 comprises 22 residues. After removal of 4 bases from V and 0 bases from J, the junction contained 22 bases not matched to a gene. Germline CDR1 and CDR2: MDHEN and SYDVKM.